The 32 T cell receptor beta chains below all came from one sample that was sequenced in a study of blood T cell repertoires in COVID-19 (dated by TCRdb to between 2020 and 2021). The library was built by means of the immunoSEQ multiplex PCR assay. Sourced from immuneACCESS, this table was stored by TCRdb with only in-frame sequences that have V and J called. A share of the clones is absent; for the studies checked, an unresolved V gene accounts for under half, and the remainder has no known explanation. This sample lists 53,000 or so clones; approximately 90% were detected once. The ten largest clones represent 6.2% of the sample. Sequenced: peripheral blood. The receptors originated from a middle-aged man with acute or convalescent COVID-19.

The chain employs TRBV21-1 and TRBJ2-5; TRBD1 reflects the table's D call only, with no check against the DNA. TRBV21-1 is an annotated pseudogene. CDR3 length equals 16 residues. CDR3 DNA sequence: TGTGCCAGCAGCAAAACAAGCGGACAGGACGAAGAGACCCAGTACTTC. Its protein product is CASSKTSGQDEETQYF.

The chain uses TRBV10-1 and TRBJ2-2; TRBD2 matches 10 bases. J was trimmed by 4 bases and V by 3 bases; bases with no gene match: 2. The length of the CDR3 is 15 residues. The germline CDR1 and CDR2 sequences are WNHNN and SYGVQD (reference sequence). The CDR3 nucleotides read TGCGCCAGCAGTGATTTAGCGGGAGGCACCGGGGAGCTGTTTTTT. This gives the protein CASSDLAGGTGELFF.

The V gene is TRBV11-3, the J gene TRBJ1-4; 8 nucleotides line up with TRBD1. This CDR3 is 16 amino acids long. The trim removed 3 bases at V and 6 bases at J, leaving 9 bases unmatched. Germline CDR1 is SGHNT and CDR2 is YENEEA. CDR3 residues: CASSLGRGRGDEKLFF. The CDR3 coding sequence is TGTGCCAGCAGCTTGGGCAGGGGGCGCGGGGATGAAAAACTGTTTTTT.

The chain has TRBV9 and TRBJ2-2, with a possible D match to TRBD1 (6 bases). CDR3 length: 13 amino acids. The germline gives CDR1 SGDLS, CDR2 YYNGEE. V was clipped by 1 base and J by 6 bases, with 7 bases between them. The CDR3 region is CASSVKGAGELFF. CDR3 in DNA: TGTGCCAGCAGCGTAAAGGGGGCCGGGGAGCTGTTTTTT.

This chain connects TRBV30 to TRBJ1-2; D unresolved. Per germline, CDR1 GTSNPN and CDR2 SVGIG (reference sequence). The V gene lost 2 bases and the J gene lost 4 bases, with 11 bases spanning the gap. The CDR3 runs to 13 residues. The CDR3 protein is CAWSPDGFYGYTF. DNA for the CDR3: TGTGCCTGGAGTCCCGACGGGTTCTATGGCTACACCTTC.

The chain uses TRBV6-2 or TRBV6-3 and TRBJ2-3; TRBD2 matches at 12 bases. V was pared by 0 bases and J by 4 bases, with 11 bases of the junction left unmatched. The CDR3 runs to 19 residues. Germline V gene lookup returns CDR1 MNHEY and CDR2 SVGEGT. The CDR3 nucleotides read TGTGCCAGCAGTTACTCCTCCACGTCCCTAGCGGGAGGGGCAGATACGCAGTATTTT. It codes for CASSYSSTSLAGGADTQYF.

This clone has only one observation. This chain uses TRBV14 with TRBJ2-3; D is ambiguous. The germline gives CDR1 SGHDN, CDR2 FVKESK. V was pared by 8 bases and J by 9 bases, with 15 bases between. The CDR3 spans 12 residues. The CDR3 reads CASERRPGTQYF. The CDR3 DNA reads as TGTGCCAGCGAAAGACGGCCCGGGACGCAGTATTTT. The variable domain in full, completed from reference TRBV14 and TRBJ2-3, reads EAGVTQFPSHSVIEKGQTVTLRCDPISGHDNLYWYRRVMGKEIKFLLHFVKESKQDESGMPNNRFLAERTGGTYSTLKVQPAELEDSGVYFCASERRPGTQYFGPGTRLTVL.

Here the CDR3 reads CASSLTGLGNTIYF. CDR3 nucleotide sequence: TGTGCCAGCAGCTTAACAGGCCTCGGGAACACCATATATTTT. The chain combines TRBV5-4 with TRBJ1-3; possibly TRBD1 for D (5 bases). Germline CDR1 and CDR2: SGHNT and YYREEE (reference sequence). The CDR3 is 14 amino acids. With 2 bases removed from V and 7 bases from J, the gap between germline ends came to 13 bases.

The chain carries TRBV5-1 and TRBJ1-4; a possible D gene is TRBD1 (5 bases). V lost 6 bases and J lost 3, with 12 bases in between. Germline CDR1 reads SGHRS; CDR2 reads YFSETQ. The CDR3 consists of 14 residues. This CDR3 is CASTPGDANEKLFF. In DNA, the CDR3 is TGCGCCAGCACCCCGGGGGATGCTAATGAAAAACTGTTTTTT.

The chain couples TRBV15 to TRBJ2-5; D is uncertain. The V and J ends lost 0 bases and 3 bases respectively, with 5 bases between them. This CDR3 is built from 13 residues. Germline loops: CDR1 LNHNV, CDR2 YYDKDF (reference sequence). This CDR3 is CATSRDPEETQYF. The CDR3 DNA reads as TGTGCCACCAGCAGAGATCCGGAAGAGACCCAGTACTTC.

The V and J genes are TRBV5-1 and TRBJ2-7, with 7 bases that match TRBD2. Losses at the gene ends were 0 bases for V and 4 bases for J; bases not matched to a gene: 7. The CDR3 spans 15 residues. Germline assignment: CDR1 SGHRS and CDR2 YFSETQ. CDR3 nucleotide sequence: TGCGCCAGCAGCTTGGCCGGGACTAATGCGTACGAGCAGTACTTC. This codes for CASSLAGTNAYEQYF.

V usage is TRBV24-1 and J usage is TRBJ1-2; the match to TRBD1 covers 8 bases. This CDR3 comprises 13 residues. Germline V gene data show CDR1 as KGHDR and CDR2 as SFDVKD. V lost 7 bases to trimming and J lost 6 bases; unmatched junction nucleotides: 6. The CDR3: CATSLTGGHGYTF. The CDR3 DNA reads TGTGCCACCAGCTTAACAGGGGGGCATGGCTACACCTTC.

This clone was counted once. The chain is built from TRBV12-3 or TRBV12-4 and TRBJ1-2; the D gene is possibly TRBD1 (6 bases). V shed 6 bases and J shed 4 bases, with 12 bases lying between them. This CDR3 contains 13 residues. The CDR3 sequence: CASRRGQSYGYTF. CDR3 coding DNA: TGTGCCAGCAGGCGGGGGCAGTCCTATGGCTACACCTTC.

The gene calls are TRBV7-9 and TRBJ2-3, with 7 bases aligning to TRBD2. This CDR3 contains 13 residues. In germline, CDR1 is SEHNR, CDR2 FQNEAQ (reference sequence). V dropped 5 bases and J dropped 6; count of bases not matched to a gene: 5. CDR3 loop: CASSLMGGDTQYF. The CDR3 region has the DNA TGTGCCAGCAGCCTCATGGGAGGGGATACGCAGTATTTT.

This chain links TRBV12-3 or TRBV12-4 with TRBJ2-7; D remains unclear. The CDR3 contains 13 residues. V was shortened by 6 bases and J by 0 bases, with 9 bases between the two germline ends. CDR3 region: CASRQNPSYEQYF. DNA of the CDR3: TGTGCCAGCAGACAGAACCCCTCCTACGAGCAGTACTTC.

The V gene is TRBV19, the J gene TRBJ2-5; 8 bases are shared with TRBD1. Germline values: CDR1 LNHDA, CDR2 SQIVND (reference sequence). V was pared by 6 bases and J by 1 base, with 1 base of the junction left unmatched. This CDR3 is built from 13 residues. The CDR3 nucleotides are TGTGCCAGTAGAGACAGGGGCCAAGAGACCCAGTACTTC. It encodes CASRDRGQETQYF.

This clone was counted a single time. CDR3 coding DNA: TGTGCCAGCAGTTTTCGGGACAACGAAGCTTTCTTT. It translates to CASSFRDNEAFF. This chain joins TRBV7-9 and TRBJ1-1, with a possible D match to TRBD1 (6 bases). Trimming cost V 6 bases and J 8 bases, with 13 bases left between them. The CDR3 consists of 12 residues. Germline loops: CDR1 SEHNR, CDR2 FQNEAQ (reference sequence). Using reference TRBV7-9 and TRBJ1-1 for the parts outside the CDR3, the full variable domain is DTGVSQNPRHKITKRGQNVTFRCDPISEHNRLYWYRQTLGQGPEFLTYFQNEAQLEKSRLLSDRFSAERPKGSFSTLEIQRTEQGDSAMYLCASSFRDNEAFFGQGTRLTVV.

The V gene is TRBV11-3, the J gene TRBJ2-5; 10 nucleotides align to TRBD1. Trimming cost V 5 bases and J 2 bases; bases outside gene matches: 5. Per germline, CDR1 SGHNT and CDR2 YENEEA. CDR3 size: 15 residues. CDR3 nucleotide sequence: TGTGCCAGCAGCCCCGGACAGGGGGGGCAAGAGACCCAGTACTTC. Its translation: CASSPGQGGQETQYF.

The V gene is TRBV10-1, the J gene TRBJ1-2; maybe TRBD1 (6 bases). V lost 4 bases, J lost 7 bases, and 19 bases lay in between. Germline V CDR1 and CDR2: WNHNN, SYGVQD (reference sequence). This CDR3 comprises 15 residues. The CDR3 is CASSGTTGSYSGYTF. The DNA of the CDR3 is TGCGCCAGCAGTGGAACCACAGGGTCCTACAGTGGCTACACCTTC.

V usage is TRBV4-2 and J usage is TRBJ2-3, with D maybe TRBD2 (6 bases). CDR1 is LGHNA and CDR2 is YNFKEQ in the germline V gene. The CDR3 is 16 amino acids. Trimming removed 0 bases from V and 6 bases from J, with 16 bases in between. The CDR3 nucleotides read TGTGCCAGCAGCCAAGAAAGTTCGGGAGTTTTGGATACGCAGTATTTT. This gives the protein CASSQESSGVLDTQYF.

Only one count was recorded for this clone. The CDR3 DNA sequence: TGTGCCAGCAGCGAGCTCTCTGGAAACACCATATATTTT. It codes for CASSELSGNTIYF. This rearrangement joins TRBV4-2 to TRBJ1-3; D is unclear. The germline CDR1 and CDR2 sequences are LGHNA and YNFKEQ. CDR3 size: 13 residues. The V end lost 5 bases, the J end lost 0 bases, and 5 bases lay between the germline ends.

The chain employs TRBV11-2 and TRBJ2-3; 7 bases line up with TRBD2. V dropped 4 bases and J dropped 4; count of bases not matched to a gene: 5. Germline V lookup: CDR1 SGHAT, CDR2 FQNNGV. The CDR3 runs to 14 residues. The CDR3 nucleotides read TGTGCCAGCAGCTCAAACCGGGGGGCAGATACGCAGTATTTT. Translating it yields CASSSNRGADTQYF. Looking up the rest from reference TRBV11-2 and TRBJ2-3 gives the full variable domain: EAGVAQSPRYKIIEKRQSVAFWCNPISGHATLYWYQQILGQGPKLLIQFQNNGVVDDSQLPKDRFSAERLKGVDSTLKIQPAKLEDSAVYLCASSSNRGADTQYFGPGTRLTVL.

The J gene is TRBJ2-3, the V gene TRBV6-4; 8 bases agree with TRBD2. The CDR3 sequence is 14 residues long. The V gene's germline CDR1 is MRHNA and CDR2 SNTAGT. The ends lost 2 bases at V and 6 bases at J; junction bases unmatched: 4. The DNA for the CDR3 is TGTGCCAGCAGTGACACGGGAGGGCCGGATACGCAGTATTTT. This codes for CASSDTGGPDTQYF.

The chain employs TRBV2 and TRBJ1-3; no definite D call. Per the germline V gene, CDR1 is SNHLY and CDR2 is FYNNEI. The V gene lost 8 bases and the J gene lost 1 base, with 6 bases spanning the gap. CDR3 length equals 12 residues. This CDR3 is CASERSGNTIYF. The CDR3 nucleotides read TGTGCCAGCGAGAGATCTGGAAACACCATATATTTT.

This sequence joins TRBV27 and TRBJ1-1, with 7 bases lining up with TRBD1. V gave up 5 bases and J gave up 0 bases; unmatched junction bases: 9. CDR3 length: 16 amino acids. Germline values: CDR1 MNHEY, CDR2 SMNVEV (reference sequence). The CDR3 DNA follows: TGTGCCAGCAGTCCGACAGGGTGGTACTTGAACACTGAAGCTTTCTTT. It codes for CASSPTGWYLNTEAFF.

The rearrangement links TRBV10-2 to TRBJ2-7, with D unresolved. V was shortened by 1 base and J by 2 bases, with 6 bases between the two germline ends. Looked up from germline, CDR1 is WSHSY and CDR2 is SAAADI. There are 13 residues in the CDR3. This chain's CDR3 is CASSEYETYEQYF. The CDR3 DNA reads as TGCGCCAGCAGTGAGTATGAGACCTACGAGCAGTACTTC.

This clone turned up a few times. This rearrangement joins TRBV25-1 to TRBJ2-1; TRBD2 agrees at 8 bases. V was clipped by 2 bases and J by 7 bases; unmatched bases: 13. This CDR3 has 17 residues. CDR1 is MGHDK, CDR2 SYGVNS, per germline. CDR3 residues: CASSEKTKGTSGNEQFF. The CDR3 DNA sequence: TGTGCCAGCAGTGAAAAAACTAAAGGGACTAGTGGGAATGAGCAGTTCTTC. Variable domain in full (rest from reference TRBV25-1 and TRBJ2-1): EADIYQTPRYLVIGTGKKITLECSQTMGHDKMYWYQQDPGMELHLIHYSYGVNSTEKGDLSSESTVSRIRTEHFPLTLESARPSHTSQYLCASSEKTKGTSGNEQFFGPGTRLTVL.

The chain joins TRBV2 to TRBJ1-3, with 11 bases that match TRBD1. The CDR3 runs to 16 residues. V shed 1 base, J shed 9 bases, and the junction held 8 bases outside the gene matches. Germline CDR1 reads SNHLY; CDR2 reads FYNNEI. The CDR3 reads CASSEGTGGIVSTIYF. In DNA form, the CDR3 reads TGTGCCAGCAGTGAAGGGACAGGGGGCATTGTTAGCACCATATATTTT.

V gene TRBV7-2 combines with J gene TRBJ2-5; tentatively, D is TRBD2 (6 bases). This CDR3 region has 14 residues. The germline CDR1 and CDR2 sequences are SGHTA and FQGNSA. Trimming pared 5 bases from V and 5 bases from J, leaving 15 bases between. The CDR3 bases are TGTGCCAGCAGCCCGGGGACTCAATGGGAGACCCAGTACTTC. Amino acid sequence: CASSPGTQWETQYF.

V and J are TRBV29-1 and TRBJ1-1; 9 nucleotides agree with TRBD1. Germline V gene data show CDR1 as SQVTM and CDR2 as ANQGSEA. Unmatched junction bases numbered 6, after V lost 7 bases and J lost 0 bases. The CDR3 has 14 amino acids. CDR3 nucleotides: TGCAGCGCTGACAGGGGGAACATGAACACTGAAGCTTTCTTT. Its translation: CSADRGNMNTEAFF.

V is TRBV5-1 and J is TRBJ1-1; the D gene is possibly TRBD1 (5 bases). CDR1 and CDR2 from the germline V gene are SGHRS and YFSETQ. V lost 2 bases and J lost 1, with 12 bases in between. This CDR3 comprises 15 residues. CDR3 in DNA: TGCGCCAGCAGCTTAAGCCCGACAGAGAACACTGAAGCTTTCTTT. The encoded protein is CASSLSPTENTEAFF. Together with reference TRBV5-1 and TRBJ1-1, the CDR3 gives the full variable domain: KAGVTQTPRYLIKTRGQQVTLSCSPISGHRSVSWYQQTPGQGLQFLFEYFSETQRNKGNFPGRFSGRQFSNSRSEMNVSTLELGDSALYLCASSLSPTENTEAFFGQGTRLTVV.

The V call is TRBV28, the J call TRBJ2-1, with TRBD2 matching 10 bases. CDR1 MDHEN and CDR2 SYDVKM come from the germline V gene. There are 13 residues in the CDR3. Germline trimming cut 9 bases from V and 4 bases from J; bases unmatched to any gene: 3. The CDR3 protein is CASIAGGYNEQFF. The CDR3 DNA reads as TGTGCCAGTATAGCGGGAGGTTACAATGAGCAGTTCTTC.